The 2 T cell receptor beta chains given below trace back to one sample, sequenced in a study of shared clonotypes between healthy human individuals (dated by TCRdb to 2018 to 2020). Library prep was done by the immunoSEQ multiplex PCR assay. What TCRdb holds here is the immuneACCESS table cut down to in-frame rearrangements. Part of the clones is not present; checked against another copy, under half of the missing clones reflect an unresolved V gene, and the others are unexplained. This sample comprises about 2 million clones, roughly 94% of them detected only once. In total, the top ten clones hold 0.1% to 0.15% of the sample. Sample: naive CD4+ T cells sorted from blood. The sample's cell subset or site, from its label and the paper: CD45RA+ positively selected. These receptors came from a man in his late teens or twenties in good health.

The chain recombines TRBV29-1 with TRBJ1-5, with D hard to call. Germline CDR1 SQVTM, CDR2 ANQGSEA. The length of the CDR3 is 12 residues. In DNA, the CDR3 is TGCGGCGGTGGGGATAGCAATCAGCCCCAGCATTTT. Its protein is CGGGDSNQPQHF.

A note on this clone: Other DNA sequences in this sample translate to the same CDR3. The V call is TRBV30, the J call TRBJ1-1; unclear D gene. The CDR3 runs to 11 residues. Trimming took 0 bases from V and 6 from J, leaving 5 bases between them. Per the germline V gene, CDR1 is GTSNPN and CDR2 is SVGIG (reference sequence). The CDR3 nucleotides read TGTGCCTGGAGTGTAGAGGCTGAAGCTTTCTTT. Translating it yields CAWSVEAEAFF. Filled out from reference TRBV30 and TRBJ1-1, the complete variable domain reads SQTIHQWPATLVQPVGSPLSLECTVEGTSNPNLYWYRQAAGRGLQLLFYSVGIGQISSEVPQNLSASRPQDRQFILSSKKLLLSDSGFYLCAWSVEAEAFFGQGTRLTVV.